The 28 T cell receptor beta chains in this list originate from one sample, sequenced in a study of T cells in Graves' hyperthyroidism and ophthalmopathy. TCR beta CDR3 regions were amplified from RNA. A set of HTBI primers served as the primers for a first-round RT-PCR of the TCR CDR3. TCRdb fed the multiplex PCR reads into MiXCR, producing one record per CDR3 protein. The data show more than 650,000 distinct CDR3 sequences, about 14% seen once. Sequencing input: blood. The receptors stem from a woman between 18 and 30 years old with Graves' hyperthyroidism.

This clonotype was seen at least ten times. The chain carries TRBV28 and TRBJ1-5, with TRBD1 as a possible D gene (5 bases). The CDR3 has 15 amino acids. Germline assignment: CDR1 MDHEN and CDR2 SYDVKM. The ends were cut back, 5 bases at V and 9 bases at J, with 20 bases in the middle. DNA of the CDR3: TGTGCCAGCAGTCTTCACTGGAGGGGACGAACGCCCCAGCATTTT. It is translated as CASSLHWRGRTPQHF.

This clonotype was counted ten times or more. The junction departs from the called germline gene at one end, perhaps through a read error. This CDR3 reads CASTLNGAGNTIYF. The DNA of the CDR3 is TGTGCCAGCACCCTCAATGGGGCTGGGAACACCATATATTTT. V gene TRBV12-3 or TRBV12-4 combines with J gene TRBJ1-3; D is perhaps TRBD1 (5 bases). This CDR3 spans 14 amino acids.

This clonotype was recorded at least ten times. The chain has TRBV2 and TRBJ2-1; TRBD2 matches 14 bases. The germline gives CDR1 SNHLY, CDR2 FYNNEI. The length of the CDR3 is 14 residues. Unmatched junction bases numbered 6, after V lost 6 bases and J lost 11 bases. For the CDR3, the DNA is TGTGCCAGCAGGGGGACTAGCGGGAGTGAGAAGCAGTTCTTC. Its translation is CASRGTSGSEKQFF.

Ten or more counts support this clonotype. This sequence joins TRBV2 and TRBJ2-7; D not resolved. From germline, CDR1 is SNHLY and CDR2 FYNNEI. The V gene lost 7 bases and the J gene lost 5 bases, with 9 bases spanning the gap. This CDR3 is built from 11 residues. The CDR3 nucleotides read TGTGCCAGCACCCTAACTAACGAGCAGTACTTC. It translates to CASTLTNEQYF.

DNA of the CDR3: TGTGCCAGCAGCTTAGGCGGGAGTAGGGAGCAGTTCTTC. Encoded protein: CASSLGGSREQFF. The chain links TRBV7-9 to TRBJ2-1; 7 bases map to TRBD2. The CDR3 has 13 residues. V trimming: 1 base; J trimming: 10 bases; junction bases outside the gene matches: 4. CDR1 is SEHNR and CDR2 is FQNEAQ in the germline V gene (reference sequence).

This clonotype was seen many times. The chain carries TRBV3-1 and TRBJ2-1; 8 positions agree with TRBD2. V gave up 0 bases and J gave up 2 bases; unmatched junction bases: 3. The CDR3 is 16 amino acids. Germline V lookup: CDR1 LGHDT, CDR2 YNNKEL (reference sequence). The CDR3, as DNA: TGTGCCAGCAGCCAAGACGCGGGAGGACCCTACAATGAGCAGTTCTTC. This gives the protein CASSQDAGGPYNEQFF.

This clonotype was seen just once. The chain uses TRBV20-1 and TRBJ2-7; 9 nucleotides match TRBD2. Looked up from germline, CDR1 is DFQATT and CDR2 is SNEGSKA (reference sequence). This CDR3 is 14 amino acids long. The V segment lost 7 bases and the J segment 0 bases; nucleotides outside the gene matches: 7. The CDR3 reads CSVPTSGYSYEQYF. The CDR3, as DNA: TGCAGTGTTCCGACTAGCGGATACTCCTACGAGCAGTACTTC.

Many counts were recorded for this clonotype. The V and J genes are TRBV2 and TRBJ2-7; no clear D. Trimming took 1 base from V and 1 from J, leaving 11 bases between them. CDR1 is SNHLY and CDR2 is FYNNEI in the germline V gene. There are 15 residues in the CDR3. Here the CDR3 reads CASSEDGLVSYEQYF. The CDR3 DNA is TGTGCCAGCAGTGAAGACGGTCTGGTATCCTACGAGCAGTACTTC.

This rearrangement joins TRBV29-1 to TRBJ1-4; no firm D call. Germline assignment: CDR1 SQVTM and CDR2 ANQGSEA. The V gene lost 7 bases and the J gene lost 6 bases, with 12 bases spanning the gap. This CDR3 is 12 amino acids long. The CDR3 region has the DNA TGCAGCGGCCTTCGGAGTGATGAAAAACTGTTTTTT. It encodes CSGLRSDEKLFF.

This clonotype turned up a few times. The genes are TRBV5-1 and TRBJ1-5, with no clear D. The CDR3 has 15 amino acids. Trimming cost V 0 bases and J 5 bases, with 12 bases left between them. Germline V CDR1 and CDR2: SGHRS, YFSETQ. The CDR3 nucleotides are TGCGCCAGCAGCTTGGCAGGCACCGTTGATCAGCCCCAGCATTTT. Amino acids: CASSLAGTVDQPQHF.

In its sample, this clonotype was seen many times. The chain couples TRBV11-3 to TRBJ2-7; 7 nucleotides align to TRBD2. This CDR3 is built from 15 residues. The germline gives CDR1 SGHNT, CDR2 YENEEA. V lost 4 bases and J lost 0; bases outside the gene matches: 6. The CDR3 DNA is TGTGCCAGCAGCTCCCTCGCGGGGGACTCCTACGAGCAGTACTTC. Amino acids: CASSSLAGDSYEQYF.

In its sample, this clonotype was seen many times. The V call is TRBV27, the J call TRBJ1-2, with D unclear. Germline lookup yields CDR1 MNHEY and CDR2 SMNVEV (reference sequence). Trimming shortened V by 2 bases and J by 8 bases, and 15 bases separated the two germline ends. CDR3 length: 14 residues. The CDR3 nucleotides read TGTGCCAGCAGTTTACTGGACGGGTCCAGCGGCTACACCTTC. This gives the protein CASSLLDGSSGYTF.

This clonotype was seen many times. This chain uses TRBV7-9 with TRBJ2-7; D remains unclear. Germline lookup yields CDR1 SEHNR and CDR2 FQNEAQ (reference sequence). The CDR3 loop spans 16 amino acids. V lost 8 bases to trimming and J lost 1 base, with 21 bases between them. CDR3 in amino acids: CASDLGEGSYSYEQYF. CDR3 coding DNA: TGTGCCAGCGACCTTGGGGAAGGGTCCTATTCCTACGAGCAGTACTTC.

There are many counts of this clonotype. V is TRBV11-3 and J is TRBJ2-5; 9 nucleotides line up with TRBD2. V dropped 6 bases and J dropped 0; count of bases not matched to a gene: 20. CDR1 is SGHNT and CDR2 is YENEEA in the germline V gene. This CDR3 spans 20 amino acids. CDR3 nucleotide sequence: TGTGCCAGCAGGGGGTCGGCGGGAGGGTCCTCTCCATGGTACCAAGAGACCCAGTACTTC. Its translation: CASRGSAGGSSPWYQETQYF.

The chain joins TRBV7-9 to TRBJ2-3; D gene uncertain. CDR1 is SEHNR, CDR2 FQNEAQ, per germline (reference sequence). The CDR3 contains 12 residues. V was clipped by 5 bases and J by 6 bases, with 9 bases between them. CDR3 bases: TGTGCCAGCAGCCGCAAGCTCGATACGCAGTATTTT. Residues: CASSRKLDTQYF.

The chain is built from TRBV7-9 and TRBJ2-2, with D possibly being TRBD1 or TRBD2 (5 bases each). The CDR3 is made up of 13 amino acids. Per the germline V gene, CDR1 is SEHNR and CDR2 is FQNEAQ (reference sequence). The V end lost 11 bases, the J end lost 3 bases, and 13 bases lay between the germline ends. CDR3 bases: TGTGCCGGGCGACGAGGGGACACCGGGGAGCTGTTTTTT. It is translated as CAGRRGDTGELFF. The variable domain in full, completed from reference TRBV7-9 and TRBJ2-2, reads DTGVSQNPRHKITKRGQNVTFRCDPISEHNRLYWYRQTLGQGPEFLTYFQNEAQLEKSRLLSDRFSAERPKGSFSTLEIQRTEQGDSAMYLCAGRRGDTGELFFGEGSRLTVL.

This clonotype has a handful of counts. This chain connects TRBV29-1 to TRBJ2-1; 7 bases are a match to TRBD1. The CDR3 spans 16 residues. J lost 0 bases, V lost 0 bases, and 5 bases had no gene match. Germline CDR1 reads SQVTM; CDR2 reads ANQGSEA. Written as DNA, the CDR3 is TGCAGCGTTGAAGATCCGGACAGGAACTCCTACAATGAGCAGTTCTTC. As protein: CSVEDPDRNSYNEQFF.

This clonotype came up many times. The J gene is TRBJ1-2, the V gene TRBV12-3 or TRBV12-4; no clear D. The V end was cut by 5 bases, the J end by 6 bases, with 16 bases between. The CDR3 totals 14 residues. The CDR3 DNA reads TGTGCCAGCAGTCACATAGGGTGGGGAGATGGCTACACCTTC. Protein product: CASSHIGWGDGYTF.

V gene TRBV4-1 combines with J gene TRBJ2-5; 9 nucleotides match TRBD2. The CDR3 has 20 amino acids. Germline trimming cut 4 bases from V and 2 bases from J; bases unmatched to any gene: 20. Germline values: CDR1 MGHRA, CDR2 YSYEKL. The chain's CDR3 is CASSLSPTGTSKGLQETQYF. The CDR3 nucleotides read TGCGCCAGCAGCCTTTCCCCGACCGGGACTAGCAAGGGCCTACAAGAGACCCAGTACTTC.

This clonotype was detected ten times or more. The chain uses TRBV2 and TRBJ2-1, with a weak D call TRBD2 (5 bases). The V gene's germline CDR1 is SNHLY and CDR2 FYNNEI. The ends were cut back, 2 bases at V and 0 bases at J, with 14 bases in the middle. The CDR3 runs to 17 residues. The CDR3 region is CASSESPGSSSYNEQFF. CDR3 bases: TGTGCCAGCAGTGAATCGCCGGGGTCTAGCTCCTACAATGAGCAGTTCTTC.

Many counts were recorded for this clonotype. The chain recombines TRBV12-3 or TRBV12-4 with TRBJ2-5, with TRBD2 identical over 8 bases. The CDR3 contains 15 residues. Losses at the gene ends were 3 bases for V and 4 bases for J; bases not matched to a gene: 7. The CDR3 reads CASSFGGLGGETQYF. Written as DNA, the CDR3 is TGTGCCAGCAGTTTTGGGGGACTAGGAGGAGAGACCCAGTACTTC.

CDR3 in amino acids: CSARDWRDEQFF. Written as DNA, the CDR3 is TGCAGTGCTAGAGACTGGCGGGATGAGCAGTTCTTC. This sequence joins TRBV20-1 and TRBJ2-1; TRBD2 is a possible D gene (5 bases). V was trimmed by 0 bases and J by 8 bases, leaving 8 bases between them. This CDR3 contains 12 residues. Germline V CDR1 and CDR2: DFQATT, SNEGSKA (reference sequence).

This clonotype was seen ten or more times. V is TRBV28 and J is TRBJ2-1, with a possible D match to TRBD2 (5 bases). Deletions cut 6 bases from V and 0 bases from J, with 12 bases between. The CDR3 covers 15 residues. Germline-derived CDR1 and CDR2 are MDHEN and SYDVKM. CDR3 DNA sequence: TGTGCCAGCAGGGAGGCCAGGCGCTCCTACAATGAGCAGTTCTTC. Its translation: CASREARRSYNEQFF. Complete variable domain (other parts from reference TRBV28 and TRBJ2-1): DVKVTQSSRYLVKRTGEKVFLECVQDMDHENMFWYRQDPGLGLRLIYFSYDVKMKEKGDIPEGYSVSREKKERFSLILESASTNQTSMYLCASREARRSYNEQFFGPGTRLTVL.

This clonotype was seen more than once but under ten times. The rearrangement links TRBV15 to TRBJ1-1; no firm D call. The CDR3 extends over 11 amino acids. With 6 bases removed from V and 3 bases from J, the gap between germline ends came to 5 bases. From germline, CDR1 is LNHNV and CDR2 YYDKDF (reference sequence). CDR3 sequence (DNA): TGTGCCACCAGACTGGACACTGAAGCTTTCTTT. It yields the protein CATRLDTEAFF.

This clonotype was found many times. The chain has TRBV27 and TRBJ2-3; D gene ambiguous. Germline V CDR1 and CDR2: MNHEY, SMNVEV (reference sequence). V gave up 3 bases and J gave up 5 bases, with 6 bases separating them. The CDR3 contains 12 residues. Here the CDR3 reads CASSLHGDTQYF. CDR3 coding DNA: TGTGCCAGCAGTTTGCACGGAGATACGCAGTATTTT.

This clonotype was counted ten times or more. The chain links TRBV7-3 to TRBJ2-1; 13 bases map to TRBD2. The CDR3 consists of 17 residues. Looked up from germline, CDR1 is SGHTA and CDR2 is FQGTGA. The J segment lost 7 bases and the V segment lost 4 bases, leaving 10 bases of the junction unmatched. The CDR3 DNA sequence: TGTGCCAGCAGCTCAGACCCTCGGACTAGCGGGAGTAATGAGCAGTTCTTC. Its translation: CASSSDPRTSGSNEQFF.

This clonotype has just a few counts. J is TRBJ2-5 and V is TRBV18, with TRBD2 identical over 13 bases. After removal of 2 bases from V and 12 bases from J, the junction contained 12 bases not matched to a gene. The CDR3 has 16 amino acids. Germline-derived CDR1 and CDR2 are KGHSH and LQKENI. CDR3 nucleotides: TGTGCCAGCTCACCAGCCGGTGGACTAGCGGGAGAAAGGGAGTACTTC. Translating it yields CASSPAGGLAGEREYF.

The chain has TRBV9 and TRBJ2-3; possibly TRBD1 for D (5 bases). The CDR3 is 15 amino acids. V dropped 4 bases and J dropped 3 bases, with 15 bases sitting between them. Germline loops: CDR1 SGDLS, CDR2 YYNGEE. The CDR3 is CASSLTFGATDTQYF. CDR3 nucleotide sequence: TGTGCCAGCAGCCTCACTTTTGGGGCGACAGATACGCAGTATTTT. The full variable domain, rest sourced from reference TRBV9 and TRBJ2-3, is DSGVTQTPKHLITATGQRVTLRCSPRSGDLSVYWYQQSLDQGLQFLIQYYNGEERAKGNILERFSAQQFPDLHSELNLSSLELGDSALYFCASSLTFGATDTQYFGPGTRLTVL.